These 27 T cell receptor beta chains were sequenced from one sample in a study of blood T cell repertoires in COVID-19. TCRdb's copy holds only in-frame clones and misses some; the assay was immunoSEQ multiplex PCR. In the table there are under 250,000 clones, about 93% of which are singletons. The sequenced sample was peripheral blood. Every receptor here comes from a man aged 25 to 40 with COVID-19, enrolled during active disease.

The chain links TRBV12-3 or TRBV12-4 to TRBJ2-7; D perhaps matches TRBD1 (5 bases). CDR3 length: 12 residues. Trimming left V 5 bases short and J 7 bases short, with 12 bases between. Here the CDR3 DNA reads TGTGCCAGCAGTCCGTCAGGGCGGGAGCAGTACTTC. This translates into CASSPSGREQYF.

The CDR3: CAIRGLQGDGYTF. The CDR3 DNA reads TGTGCCATCAGGGGGTTACAGGGCGACGGCTACACCTTC. The chain is built from TRBV10-3 and TRBJ1-2; maybe TRBD1 (6 bases). This CDR3 has 13 residues. The V end lost 6 bases, the J end lost 8 bases, and 16 bases lay between the germline ends. From germline, CDR1 is ENHRY and CDR2 SYGVKD.

With respect to this clone: The same CDR3 arises from other DNA sequences in this sample as well. The chain employs TRBV3-1 (or the pseudogene TRBV3-2) and TRBJ1-3; D ambiguous. Trimming shortened V by 3 bases and J by 0 bases, and 9 bases separated the two germline ends. Germline V gene lookup returns CDR1 LGHDT and CDR2 YNNKEL (reference sequence). The CDR3 spans 15 residues. The CDR3 DNA reads as TGTGCCAGCAGCCAGGTTGGCAGCTCTGGAAACACCATATATTTT. Translating gives CASSQVGSSGNTIYF.

The V gene is TRBV11-2, the J gene TRBJ1-1, with a possible D match to TRBD1 (6 bases). V lost 5 bases, J lost 8 bases, and 15 bases lay in between. CDR3 length: 13 residues. Germline V gene data show CDR1 as SGHAT and CDR2 as FQNNGV. The CDR3 region is CASSPEGVLEAFF. CDR3 DNA: TGTGCCAGCAGCCCCGAGGGGGTTCTCGAAGCTTTCTTT.

The chain couples TRBV7-6 to TRBJ1-3; 9 nucleotides agree with TRBD1. This CDR3 contains 15 residues. The germline V gene has CDR1 SGHVS and CDR2 FNYEAQ. The junction had 4 bases not matched to a gene; V was cut back by 3 bases and J by 4 bases. CDR3 sequence (DNA): TGTGCCAGCAGCTTTAACAGGGGGCCGGGAAACACCATATATTTT. Protein product: CASSFNRGPGNTIYF.

The chain couples TRBV18 to TRBJ2-5, with 10 nucleotides matching TRBD1. V gave up 8 bases and J gave up 5 bases; unmatched junction bases: 5. The CDR3 runs 13 residues. Germline values: CDR1 KGHSH, CDR2 LQKENI. The CDR3 spells CASTPGQGETQYF. In nucleotides, the CDR3 is TGTGCCAGCACTCCGGGACAGGGGGAGACCCAGTACTTC. Variable domain in full (rest from reference TRBV18 and TRBJ2-5): NAGVMQNPRHLVRRRGQEARLRCSPMKGHSHVYWYRQLPEEGLKFMVYLQKENIIDESGMPKERFSAEFPKEGPSILRIQQVVRGDSAAYFCASTPGQGETQYFGPGTRLLVL.

This chain links TRBV18 with TRBJ1-5, with 9 nucleotides matching TRBD1. Germline lookup yields CDR1 KGHSH and CDR2 LQKENI. The CDR3 runs 16 residues. V was clipped by 0 bases and J by 7 bases; unmatched bases: 7. The CDR3 nucleotides are TGTGCCAGCTCACCACCGGGGACAGGGAAGGGACAGCCCCAGCATTTT. It specifies CASSPPGTGKGQPQHF.

V gene TRBV29-1 combines with J gene TRBJ2-7, with 8 bases aligning to TRBD2. The CDR3 extends over 15 amino acids. Germline V gives CDR1 SQVTM, CDR2 ANQGSEA. With V trimmed by 2 bases and J by 3 bases, 9 bases remained unmatched. The CDR3 reads CSVEPGGAGGYEQYF. DNA of the CDR3: TGCAGCGTTGAACCCGGGGGGGCAGGCGGCTACGAGCAGTACTTC.

This chain joins TRBV21-1 and TRBJ1-5. TRBV21-1 is a pseudogene. This CDR3 is 18 amino acids long. Here the CDR3 reads CATPQQQRHGGGNQPQHF. CDR3 bases: TGTGCCACCCCACAGCAGCAAAGACATGGGGGGGGCAATCAGCCCCAGCATTTT.

This chain connects TRBV5-4 to TRBJ2-5, with D perhaps TRBD1 (6 bases). Germline CDR1 and CDR2: SGHNT and YYREEE (reference sequence). This CDR3 region has 14 residues. V lost 4 bases and J 3 bases, leaving 13 bases between the germline ends. The CDR3 DNA is TGTGCCAGCAGCCCAAAAACAGGGAAAGAGACCCAGTACTTC. Protein: CASSPKTGKETQYF.

The V and J genes are TRBV27 and TRBJ1-2, with 8 bases matching TRBD1. Germline lookup yields CDR1 MNHEY and CDR2 SMNVEV (reference sequence). With V trimmed by 3 bases and J by 8 bases, 14 bases remained unmatched. This CDR3 has 16 amino acids. CDR3 in amino acids: CASSFFSGGVFLGYTF. In DNA, the CDR3 is TGTGCCAGCAGTTTCTTTTCAGGGGGCGTTTTCTTGGGCTACACCTTC.

The CDR3 protein is CASNPGRVVGGYTF. In DNA, the CDR3 is TGTGCCAGCAACCCGGGCAGGGTAGTTGGTGGCTACACCTTC. The V and J genes are TRBV9 and TRBJ1-2; D may be TRBD1 (5 bases). Germline lookup yields CDR1 SGDLS and CDR2 YYNGEE. The V gene lost 6 bases and the J gene lost 7 bases, with 19 bases spanning the gap. This CDR3 is 14 amino acids long.

The genes are TRBV27 and TRBJ1-6; 7 nucleotides align to TRBD1. Per the germline V gene, CDR1 is MNHEY and CDR2 is SMNVEV (reference sequence). The CDR3 has 16 residues. The trim removed 6 bases at V and 0 bases at J, leaving 5 bases unmatched. CDR3 DNA: TGTGCCAGCAGGGGACAGCAAAACTCCTATAATTCACCCCTCCACTTT. It codes for CASRGQQNSYNSPLHF.

V gene TRBV19 combines with J gene TRBJ1-5; 11 bases are a match to TRBD1. The CDR3 contains 16 residues. V was pared by 5 bases and J by 5 bases, with 8 bases of the junction left unmatched. Germline CDR1 reads LNHDA; CDR2 reads SQIVND (reference sequence). The CDR3 region is CASSPRTGGPHQPQHF. The CDR3 nucleotides read TGTGCCAGTAGTCCAAGGACAGGGGGCCCCCATCAGCCCCAGCATTTT.

V and J are TRBV27 and TRBJ1-4; 7 nucleotides agree with TRBD1. J gave up 2 bases and V 0 bases, and 9 bases lay outside the gene matches. Germline CDR1 and CDR2: MNHEY and SMNVEV (reference sequence). The CDR3 consists of 18 residues. This CDR3 is CASSLSKPQGTTNEKLFF. For the CDR3, the DNA is TGTGCCAGCAGTTTATCGAAACCACAGGGGACGACTAATGAAAAACTGTTTTTT.

The chain carries TRBV7-9 and TRBJ1-2; a possible D gene is TRBD1 (5 bases). The CDR3 contains 13 residues. V lost 1 base and J lost 8, with 11 bases in between. Germline lookup yields CDR1 SEHNR and CDR2 FQNEAQ (reference sequence). CDR3 region: CASSLVAEGGYTF. CDR3 nucleotides: TGTGCCAGCAGCTTAGTAGCGGAGGGGGGCTACACCTTC. Together with reference TRBV7-9 and TRBJ1-2, the CDR3 gives the full variable domain: DTGVSQNPRHKITKRGQNVTFRCDPISEHNRLYWYRQTLGQGPEFLTYFQNEAQLEKSRLLSDRFSAERPKGSFSTLEIQRTEQGDSAMYLCASSLVAEGGYTFGSGTRLTVV.

The CDR3 sequence is CASRTGAPDTEAFF. CDR3 DNA: TGTGCCAGCAGGACAGGGGCGCCGGACACTGAAGCTTTCTTT. V is TRBV2 and J is TRBJ1-1; 8 bases agree with TRBD1. The CDR3 loop spans 14 amino acids. Germline V gene sequence: CDR1 SNHLY, CDR2 FYNNEI. V gave up 6 bases and J gave up 3 bases; unmatched junction bases: 6. The whole variable domain, filled in from reference TRBV2 and TRBJ1-1, reads EPEVTQTPSHQVTQMGQEVILRCVPISNHLYFYWYRQILGQKVEFLVSFYNNEISEKSEIFDDQFSVERPDGSNFTLKIRSTKLEDSAMYFCASRTGAPDTEAFFGQGTRLTVV.

V and J are TRBV9 and TRBJ2-6, with D possibly matching TRBD1 (5 bases). Germline V CDR1 and CDR2: SGDLS, YYNGEE. Trimming pared 0 bases from V and 0 bases from J, leaving 13 bases between. The CDR3 has 18 amino acids. The CDR3 nucleotides read TGTGCCAGCAGCGTAGGCCAGGGCCCCTACTCTGGGGCCAACGTCCTGACTTTC. Encoded protein: CASSVGQGPYSGANVLTF.

The chain recombines TRBV19 with TRBJ2-4, with 9 positions matching TRBD1. CDR1 is LNHDA and CDR2 is SQIVND in the germline V gene (reference sequence). V dropped 5 bases and J dropped 8; count of bases not matched to a gene: 7. The CDR3 length is 14 residues. The CDR3 spells CASSGGTGRHIQYF. In DNA form, the CDR3 reads TGTGCCAGTAGTGGGGGGACAGGGCGACACATTCAGTACTTC.

This clone was counted once. This chain joins TRBV7-2 and TRBJ1-3; a weak D match, TRBD1 (5 bases). Trimming pared 1 base from V and 2 bases from J, leaving 12 bases between. Germline assignment: CDR1 SGHTA and CDR2 FQGNSA. The CDR3 sequence is 16 residues long. DNA of the CDR3: TGTGCCAGCAGCTTAGAACAGGCCACGACTGGAAACACCATATATTTT. Translating it yields CASSLEQATTGNTIYF.

The chain employs TRBV7-6 and TRBJ1-5; 10 nucleotides align to TRBD1. Germline CDR1 SGHVS, CDR2 FNYEAQ. The CDR3 length is 14 residues. Trimming at V came to 5 bases and at J to 6 bases, leaving 4 bases not matched to a gene. The CDR3: CASSGGQGGQPQHF. The CDR3 DNA follows: TGTGCCAGCAGCGGCGGACAGGGGGGTCAGCCCCAGCATTTT.

The rearrangement joins TRBV9 to TRBJ1-1, with unresolved D. Germline assignment: CDR1 SGDLS and CDR2 YYNGEE. The CDR3 loop spans 15 amino acids. V was shortened by 0 bases and J by 5 bases, with 14 bases between the two germline ends. The CDR3 reads CASSVDFSGKTEAFF. CDR3 bases: TGTGCCAGCAGCGTAGACTTCTCGGGGAAAACTGAAGCTTTCTTT.

This clone was found once. This sequence joins TRBV4-1 and TRBJ1-1; 7 nucleotides match TRBD1. With V trimmed by 2 bases and J by 4 bases, 7 bases remained unmatched. Germline values: CDR1 MGHRA, CDR2 YSYEKL. The CDR3 runs 15 residues. CDR3 bases: TGCGCCAGCAGCCAACCAGACAGGGAGGCCACTGAAGCTTTCTTT. As protein: CASSQPDREATEAFF.

V and J are TRBV18 and TRBJ1-6; D gene unclear. Trimming left V 3 bases short and J 7 bases short, with 13 bases between. The CDR3 has 15 amino acids. Looked up from germline, CDR1 is KGHSH and CDR2 is LQKENI. The CDR3 region is CASSPDSGFNSPLHF. For the CDR3, the DNA is TGTGCCAGCTCACCGGATTCGGGGTTCAATTCACCCCTCCACTTT.

The V and J genes are TRBV5-4 and TRBJ1-4; D call uncertain. V dropped 0 bases and J dropped 5 bases, with 5 bases sitting between them. CDR3 length: 13 amino acids. The germline gives CDR1 SGHNT, CDR2 YYREEE (reference sequence). The CDR3 DNA sequence: TGTGCCAGCAGCTTGGGCGGGAATGAAAAACTGTTTTTT. This encodes CASSLGGNEKLFF. Full variable domain (remainder filled in from reference TRBV5-4 and TRBJ1-4): ETGVTQSPTHLIKTRGQQVTLRCSSQSGHNTVSWYQQALGQGPQFIFQYYREEENGRGNFPPRFSGLQFPNYSSELNVNALELDDSALYLCASSLGGNEKLFFGSGTQLSVL.

V and J are TRBV5-4 and TRBJ2-3; 9 nucleotides agree with TRBD2. Germline V gene lookup returns CDR1 SGHNT and CDR2 YYREEE (reference sequence). V shed 4 bases and J 3 bases; nucleotides not matched to a gene: 9. The CDR3 has 16 residues. CDR3 in DNA: TGTGCCAGCAGCCACAAAGCTAGCGGGGAGACAGATACGCAGTATTTT. Protein product: CASSHKASGETDTQYF. Looking up the rest from reference TRBV5-4 and TRBJ2-3 gives the full variable domain: ETGVTQSPTHLIKTRGQQVTLRCSSQSGHNTVSWYQQALGQGPQFIFQYYREEENGRGNFPPRFSGLQFPNYSSELNVNALELDDSALYLCASSHKASGETDTQYFGPGTRLTVL.

V is TRBV2 and J is TRBJ1-2; D unresolved. In germline, CDR1 is SNHLY, CDR2 FYNNEI. The CDR3 has 11 amino acids. V was cut by 5 bases and J by 5 bases, with 6 bases left in between. This chain's CDR3 is CASSTEYGYTF. CDR3 DNA: TGTGCCAGCAGTACGGAGTATGGCTACACCTTC.